This T cell receptor beta chain was sequenced for a study of OX40 agonist ivuxolimab in advanced cancers. Clones were read by immunoSEQ multiplex PCR, and TCRdb kept only the in-frame ones, dropping some. Of roughly 80,000 clones listed, less than 95% are singletons. Germline CDR1 and CDR2: SGHNT and YYREEE (reference sequence). V shed 4 bases and J 0 bases; nucleotides not matched to a gene: 11. This CDR3 spans 18 amino acids. The rearrangement uses TRBV5-4 and TRBJ1-1, with 11 bases aligning to TRBD1. Here the sequenced sample was CD4+ or CD8+ T cells sorted from blood, taken in a trial of the OX40 agonist ivuxolimab. This receptor was identified in an adult with an advanced solid tumor such as melanoma, head and neck, liver or kidney cancer. CDR3 sequence reads: CASSTRDRGAGMNTEAFF. CDR3 DNA: TGTGCCAGCAGCACCCGGGACAGGGGGGCGGGAATGAACACTGAAGCTTTCTTT.